The rows below give T cell receptor beta chains drawn from one sample of a study of memory CD8 T cells in hepatitis C reinfection. Here immunoSEQ multiplex PCR was the method, and the copy in TCRdb shows in-frame clones only, minus some. The sample consists of just over 45,000 clones, 89% of them appearing once. Sequenced: naive CD8+ T cells sorted from blood. These receptors were collected from a man aged 18 to 30 with hepatitis C virus infection. CDR3s include the opening cysteine and the closing phenylalanine or tryptophan. A D gene is named only where the DNA matches it firmly. Part of the rows lack a size; the others show once, few, many or a class for expanded clones.

TRBV29-1,TRBJ1-1,.,once,CSVEDPGAEAFF,TGCAGCGTTGAAGATCCAGGCGCTGAAGCTTTCTTT
TRBV9,TRBJ1-2,TRBD1,.,CASSKGQGMDYGYTF,TGTGCCAGCAGCAAAGGACAGGGGATGGACTATGGCTACACCTTC
TRBV10-2,TRBJ2-7,.,.,CASSLGGRQTPYEQYF,TGCGCCAGCAGCCTGGGGGGGCGGCAGACCCCCTACGAGCAGTACTTC
TRBV28,TRBJ2-7,TRBD1,.,CASSFGTGGYEQYF,TGTGCCAGCAGTTTTGGGACAGGGGGCTACGAGCAGTACTTC
TRBV7-2,TRBJ2-7,TRBD2,.,CASTPRASGSSSYEQYF,TGTGCCAGCACCCCCCGGGCTAGCGGGTCCAGCTCCTACGAGCAGTACTTC
TRBV10-3,TRBJ2-3,TRBD2,few,CAISGLAEDTDTQYF,TGTGCCATCAGTGGCCTAGCGGAGGACACAGATACGCAGTATTTT
TRBV7-8,TRBJ2-2,.,.,CASSVPGANTGELFF,TGTGCCAGCAGCGTTCCAGGGGCGAACACCGGGGAGCTGTTTTTT
TRBV5-6,TRBJ2-7,TRBD1,.,CASSFSRDRGFGDYEQYF,TGTGCCAGCAGCTTTAGCCGGGACAGGGGCTTTGGTGACTACGAGCAGTACTTC
TRBV19,TRBJ2-3,TRBD2,.,CASSIRTSGRTDTQYF,TGTGCCAGTAGTATTAGAACTAGCGGGAGAACAGATACGCAGTATTTT
TRBV7-2,TRBJ1-2,.,.,CASSFWTAAGGGYTF,TGTGCCAGCAGCTTTTGGACAGCTGCCGGCGGTGGCTACACCTTC
TRBV27,TRBJ2-7,TRBD1,once,CASSLAGTGTYEQYF,TGTGCCAGCAGTTTGGCCGGGACAGGGACCTACGAGCAGTACTTC
TRBV7-2,TRBJ2-1,.,.,CASSSGGSSYNEQFF,TGTGCCAGCAGTTCAGGGGGGAGCTCCTACAATGAGCAGTTCTTC
TRBV19,TRBJ2-1,TRBD2,.,CASSILAGVGNEQFF,TGTGCCAGTAGTATTCTAGCGGGGGTTGGGAATGAGCAGTTCTTC
TRBV7-6,TRBJ2-1,TRBD1,.,CASSLEAGGFARYNEQFF,TGTGCCAGCAGCTTAGAGGCAGGGGGCTTTGCCAGGTACAATGAGCAGTTCTTC
TRBV14,TRBJ2-5,.,.,CASSQANSQETQYF,TGTGCCAGCAGCCAAGCGAACAGCCAGGAGACCCAGTACTTC
TRBV4-1,TRBJ2-1,.,.,CASRNPEVLADNEQFF,TGCGCCAGCAGGAACCCCGAGGTGCTAGCCGACAATGAGCAGTTCTTC
TRBV6-5,TRBJ2-3,.,.,CASREIGGEQYF,TGTGCCAGCAGGGAGATAGGGGGAGAGCAGTATTTT
TRBV6-6,TRBJ1-1,TRBD1,.,CASTLYRGGTEAFF,TGTGCCAGCACCCTCTACAGGGGTGGCACTGAAGCTTTCTTT
TRBV14,TRBJ2-7,.,.,CASSQVVYEQYF,TGTGCCAGCAGCCAAGTGGTCTACGAGCAGTACTTC
TRBV5-4,TRBJ2-2,.,.,CASSLGQGGTGELFF,TGTGCCAGCAGCTTGGGGCAGGGGGGCACCGGGGAGCTGTTTTTT
TRBV7-9,TRBJ1-2,TRBD1,.,CASSLVQGYSYTF,TGTGCCAGCAGCTTAGTACAGGGGTACAGCTACACCTTC
TRBV2,TRBJ2-7,TRBD2,once,CASSELAGYEQYF,TGTGCCAGCAGTGAACTAGCGGGCTACGAGCAGTACTTC
TRBV28,TRBJ1-1,.,.,CASRPSRGNTEAFF,TGTGCCAGCAGACCGTCGCGGGGGAACACTGAAGCTTTCTTT
TRBV10-2,TRBJ1-5,.,.,CASSESANQPQHF,TGCGCCAGCAGTGAGTCGGCAAATCAGCCCCAGCATTTT
TRBV27,TRBJ1-5,.,.,CASSVDGENSNQPQHF,TGTGCCAGCAGTGTAGACGGAGAAAATAGCAATCAGCCCCAGCATTTT
TRBV11-2,TRBJ2-7,.,.,CASSLDPRAYEQYF,TGTGCCAGCAGCTTAGATCCCAGGGCCTACGAGCAGTACTTC
TRBV27,TRBJ2-7,TRBD2,.,CASSFGTSYEQYF,TGTGCCAGCAGTTTCGGGACTAGCTACGAGCAGTACTTC
TRBV11-2,TRBJ2-7,TRBD2,.,CASSDSSGTSGAPEEQYF,TGTGCCAGCAGCGACTCGTCCGGGACTAGCGGTGCACCCGAGGAGCAGTACTTC
TRBV7-9,TRBJ2-3,TRBD2,.,CASSLDGGGDTQYF,TGTGCCAGCAGCTTAGACGGGGGAGGGGATACGCAGTATTTT
TRBV28,TRBJ2-7,.,.,CASSLAQGEQYF,TGTGCCAGCAGCCTCGCCCAGGGCGAGCAGTACTTC
TRBV10-3,TRBJ1-6,.,.,CAISEGQSNSPLHF,TGTGCCATCAGTGAGGGACAGAGTAATTCACCCCTCCACTTT
TRBV6-5,TRBJ1-1,TRBD1,few,CASSYGTANTEAFF,TGTGCCAGCAGTTACGGGACAGCGAACACTGAAGCTTTCTTT
TRBV6-4,TRBJ2-2,.,.,CAFALVLLRNTGELFF,TGTGCCTTCGCCCTGGTACTACTACGGAACACCGGGGAGCTGTTTTTT
TRBV2,TRBJ2-3,TRBD2,.,CASGSGGAGTDTQYF,TGTGCCAGCGGGAGCGGGGGGGCCGGGACAGATACGCAGTATTTT
TRBV14,TRBJ2-4,TRBD2,.,CASSQLDGRAPKNIQYF,TGTGCCAGCAGCCAATTAGACGGGAGGGCCCCCAAAAACATTCAGTACTTC
TRBV10-3,TRBJ1-1,TRBD1,.,CAISVDRVTEAFF,TGTGCCATCAGCGTGGACAGGGTCACTGAAGCTTTCTTT
TRBV19,TRBJ2-1,.,.,CASSIGSHPYNEQFF,TGTGCCAGTAGTATAGGTTCCCATCCCTACAATGAGCAGTTCTTC
TRBV27,TRBJ2-7,.,.,CASSSPNIRGYEQYF,TGTGCCAGCAGTTCGCCTAACATAAGGGGGTATGAGCAGTACTTC
TRBV11-2,TRBJ2-1,TRBD2,.,CASSPGLAGVPPYNEQFF,TGTGCCAGCAGCCCCGGACTAGCGGGAGTCCCCCCTTACAATGAGCAGTTCTTC
TRBV11-2,TRBJ2-1,.,.,CASSFLRGNEQFF,TGTGCCAGCAGCTTCCTTAGGGGAAATGAGCAGTTCTTC
TRBV5-3,TRBJ2-2,TRBD2,once,CARREREGPPGELFF,TGTGCCAGAAGGGAGCGGGAGGGCCCCCCCGGGGAGCTGTTTTTT
TRBV7-9,TRBJ2-5,TRBD2,.,CASSLGLAPQETQYF,TGTGCCAGCAGCTTAGGACTAGCGCCACAGGAGACCCAGTACTTC
TRBV11-2,TRBJ2-2,TRBD2,once,CASSPTGTNTPFF,TGTGCCAGCAGCCCTACCGGGACTAATACACCGTTTTTT
TRBV7-2,TRBJ2-7,.,.,CASSHTGIPYEQYF,TGTGCCAGCAGTCACACAGGGATACCCTACGAGCAGTACTTC
TRBV13,TRBJ2-7,TRBD1,.,CASTTGHSYEQYF,TGTGCCAGCACGACAGGGCACTCCTACGAGCAGTACTTC
TRBV4-1,TRBJ1-5,TRBD1,.,CASSQMTGGRSNQPQHF,TGCGCCAGCAGCCAAATGACAGGGGGTAGAAGCAATCAGCCCCAGCATTTT
TRBV2,TRBJ1-5,TRBD1,few,CASRRLGQTNQPQHF,TGTGCCAGCAGAAGACTGGGACAGACCAATCAGCCCCAGCATTTT
TRBV27,TRBJ2-1,.,.,CASSFSGNEQFF,TGTGCCAGCAGTTTCTCGGGAAATGAGCAGTTCTTC
TRBV13,TRBJ2-1,.,.,CASSQDSSVEQFF,TGTGCCAGCAGCCAGGACTCGTCGGTGGAGCAGTTCTTC
TRBV5-5,TRBJ1-2,.,.,CASSPLGNGYTF,TGTGCCAGCAGCCCACTCGGTAATGGCTACACCTTC